These T cell receptor beta chains were read from a single sample in a study of T cell repertoires in cytomegalovirus infection. TCRdb recomputed calls from the reads with MiXCR, one row per CDR3 protein. This sample has around 430,000 distinct CDR3 sequences; under 55% occur once, and the top ten carry 35% to 50%. These receptors' targets are unknown. The material sequenced was cultured PBMCs, taken from culture after CMV antigen stimulation. Every receptor here comes from a human donor in good health (CMV status not recorded). Some clones in this sample may be carry-over from other donors' samples. The CDR3 runs from the conserved cysteine through the conserved F or W. A D gene is named only where the DNA matches it firmly. Where a row states a size, it is once, few, many or the class of an expanded clone; other rows omit it.

v_gene,d_gene,abundance,j_gene,CDR3nt,CDR3aa
TRBV7-2,-,few,TRBJ1-1,TGTGCCAGCAGCACCGCAGGGTCCCCCAACACTGAAGCTTTCTTT,CASSTAGSPNTEAFF
TRBV12-3/TRBV12-4,TRBD2,-,TRBJ2-1,TGTGCCAGCAGTTTAGAGGGTAGCGGGAGGTCCGCCTACAATGAGCAGTTCTTC,CASSLEGSGRSAYNEQFF
TRBV6-1,-,few,TRBJ1-5,TGTGCCAGCAGTGAAGCGGTTAGGTGGCGCAATCAGCCCCAGCATTTT,CASSEAVRWRNQPQHF
TRBV2,-,-,TRBJ2-2,TGTGCCAGCACAAGGGACACCGGGGAGCTGTTTTTT,CASTRDTGELFF
TRBV7-2,-,few,TRBJ1-1,TGTGCCAGCAGTTACCGGGACATTGAAGCTTTCTTT,CASSYRDIEAFF
TRBV7-2,TRBD2,-,TRBJ2-3,TGTGCCAGCAGCAAGGGAAGACTAGCGGGGGCAGATACGCAGTATTTT,CASSKGRLAGADTQYF
TRBV11-2,TRBD1,-,TRBJ2-3,TGTGCCAGCAGGAGTGGGACAGGGCAATTTGGTACAGATACGCAGTATTTT,CASRSGTGQFGTDTQYF
TRBV12-3/TRBV12-4,TRBD1,few,TRBJ2-7,TGTGCCAGCACCCCTCGGGACAGGCTAGGCTACGAGCAGTACTTC,CASTPRDRLGYEQYF
TRBV12-3/TRBV12-4,TRBD1,-,TRBJ2-3,TGTGCCAGCAATCCCCCCACACAGGGGGCTGCAGATACGCAGTATTTT,CASNPPTQGAADTQYF
TRBV6-5,TRBD2,-,TRBJ2-2,TGTGCCAGCAGTCCCCGGGGTGGCGGGGGCGGGGAGCTGTTTTTT,CASSPRGGGGGELFF
TRBV20-1,-,-,TRBJ2-7,TGCAGTGCTCATGCGGGTGGTAAGGACGAGCAGTACTTC,CSAHAGGKDEQYF
TRBV6-1,TRBD1,-,TRBJ2-3,TGTGCCAGCAACCTGGGCGGGACAGGGGATGCAGATACGCAGTATTTT,CASNLGGTGDADTQYF
TRBV7-4,TRBD1,-,TRBJ1-3,TGTGCCAGCAGCCCTCCGGGACAGGGGGCTGGAAACACCATATATTTT,CASSPPGQGAGNTIYF
TRBV19,-,-,TRBJ2-3,TGTGCCAGTACCGAGGCAGATACGCAGTATTTT,CASTEADTQYF
TRBV28,-,-,TRBJ1-5,TGTGCCAGCAGTTTATTGGGCAGGAAAAACAATCAGCCCCAGCATTTT,CASSLLGRKNNQPQHF
TRBV11-2,-,once,TRBJ1-2,TGTGCCAGCAGCTTGACAATCTATGGCTACACCTTC,CASSLTIYGYTF
TRBV19,-,once,TRBJ2-5,TGTGCCAGTAGTGCCGCAGGGGTGGAGACCCAGTACTTC,CASSAAGVETQYF
TRBV7-2,-,few,TRBJ1-1,TGTGCCAGCAGCTTAGGGGTATTAGGCACTGAAGCTTTCTTT,CASSLGVLGTEAFF
TRBV7-8,-,-,TRBJ1-1,TGTGCCAGCACCTACTGGGGGAACACTGAAGCTTTCTTT,CASTYWGNTEAFF
TRBV7-9,-,few,TRBJ2-7,TGTGCCAGCAGCTTAACTCGGGACCCACGGAGGGGCGAGCAGTACTTC,CASSLTRDPRRGEQYF
TRBV25-1,TRBD1,once,TRBJ2-7,TGTGCCAGCAGTGATCGGGACAGGGGGCTATACGAGCAGTACTTC,CASSDRDRGLYEQYF
TRBV7-2,-,-,TRBJ1-1,TGTGCCAGCAGCGCTAGCGGAGGGGTGAGAGCTTTCTTT,CASSASGGVRAFF
TRBV7-9,-,-,TRBJ2-7,TGTGCCAGCAGCCTCCCAGGGAACGAGCAGTACTTC,CASSLPGNEQYF
TRBV7-2,TRBD2,many,TRBJ2-7,TGTGCCAGCAGTCGACTAGCGGGAGGGCCCCACGAGCAGTACTTC,CASSRLAGGPHEQYF
TRBV27,-,few,TRBJ1-1,TGTGCCAGCATCCGGTTTTACCGATACGCTCCTTTCTTT,CASIRFYRYAPFF
TRBV19,-,-,TRBJ1-5,TGTGCCAGTAGAGATCCCGGGCAGGGCTCAGGACAGCCCCAGCATTTT,CASRDPGQGSGQPQHF
TRBV20-1,-,-,TRBJ1-4,TGCAGTGCTAGAGATCACGAGCGTGAAAAACTGTTTTTT,CSARDHEREKLFF
TRBV7-2,-,many,TRBJ2-7,TGTGCCAGCAGCCGTGGGAGTTCCTACGAGCAGTACTTC,CASSRGSSYEQYF
TRBV19,-,-,TRBJ2-3,TGTGCCAGTAGTATCGTTCCACAAGATACGCAGTATTTT,CASSIVPQDTQYF
TRBV28,-,-,TRBJ2-5,TGTGCCAGCCTGACAGGCGGAGGTGCAGAGACCCAGTACTTC,CASLTGGGAETQYF
TRBV7-2,-,few,TRBJ1-3,TGTGCCAGCAGCACAGGGTTCGGAAACACCATATATTTT,CASSTGFGNTIYF
TRBV7-2,-,few,TRBJ2-2,TGTGCCAGCAGCTCTCGGTCGTCCGGGGAGCTGTTTTTT,CASSSRSSGELFF
TRBV19,TRBD1,-,TRBJ2-7,TGTGCCAGTAGTGTAGGCTACAGGGGTTCCTACGAGCAGTACTTC,CASSVGYRGSYEQYF
TRBV19,-,-,TRBJ1-5,TGTGCCAGTAGTATAGATGAGAGAGAGAGTTGGACCAATCAGCCCCAGCATTTT,CASSIDERESWTNQPQHF
TRBV6-5,-,-,TRBJ2-7,TGTGCCAGCAGTTACGCCCCCCAGGGTCGATACGAGCAGTACTTC,CASSYAPQGRYEQYF
TRBV5-1,-,-,TRBJ2-1,TGCGCCAGCAGCTTGGAGAGCTTGAGCTACAATGAGCAGTTCTTC,CASSLESLSYNEQFF
TRBV5-4,-,-,TRBJ1-2,TGTGCCAGCAGCTTCTGGAGTACCGGCTATGGCTACACCTTC,CASSFWSTGYGYTF